This passage covers 2 T cell receptor beta chains from one sample sequenced in a study of OX40 agonist ivuxolimab in advanced cancers. Produced via immunoSEQ multiplex PCR; TCRdb's table is partial and in-frame only. Here the sample spans over 30,000 clones, approximately 78% being singletons. Sequencing was performed on CD4+ or CD8+ T cells sorted from blood, taken in a trial of the OX40 agonist ivuxolimab. These TCRs come from an adult with an advanced solid tumor such as melanoma, head and neck, liver or kidney cancer.

V is TRBV2 and J is TRBJ1-4, with a weak D call TRBD1 (5 bases). Trimming shortened V by 2 bases and J by 8 bases, and 15 bases separated the two germline ends. The CDR3 contains 15 residues. The germline V gene has CDR1 SNHLY and CDR2 FYNNEI. The CDR3 region is CASSESHGAGEKLFF. The CDR3, as DNA: TGTGCCAGCAGTGAAAGCCATGGGGCCGGGGAAAAACTGTTTTTT. Full variable domain (outside the CDR3, taken from reference TRBV2 and TRBJ1-4): EPEVTQTPSHQVTQMGQEVILRCVPISNHLYFYWYRQILGQKVEFLVSFYNNEISEKSEIFDDQFSVERPDGSNFTLKIRSTKLEDSAMYFCASSESHGAGEKLFFGSGTQLSVL.

J is TRBJ2-5 and V is TRBV4-3; TRBD2 aligns across 7 bases. V was clipped by 0 bases and J by 2 bases; unmatched bases: 6. CDR1 and CDR2 (germline): LGHNA, YSLEER. The CDR3 spans 16 residues. CDR3 region: CASSQEVAGAQETQYF. CDR3 bases: TGCGCCAGCAGCCAAGAGGTGGCGGGAGCTCAAGAGACCCAGTACTTC.